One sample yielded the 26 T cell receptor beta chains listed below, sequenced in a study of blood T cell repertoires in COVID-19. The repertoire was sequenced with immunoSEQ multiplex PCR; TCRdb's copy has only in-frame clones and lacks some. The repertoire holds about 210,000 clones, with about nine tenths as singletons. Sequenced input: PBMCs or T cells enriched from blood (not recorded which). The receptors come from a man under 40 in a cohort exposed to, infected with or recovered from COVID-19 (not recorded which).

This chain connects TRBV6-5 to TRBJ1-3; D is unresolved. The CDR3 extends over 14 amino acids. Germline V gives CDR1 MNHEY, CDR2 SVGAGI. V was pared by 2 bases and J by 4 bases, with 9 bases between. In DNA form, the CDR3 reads TGTGCCAGCAGTTACAACAGCGGAGGAAACACCATATATTTT. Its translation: CASSYNSGGNTIYF.

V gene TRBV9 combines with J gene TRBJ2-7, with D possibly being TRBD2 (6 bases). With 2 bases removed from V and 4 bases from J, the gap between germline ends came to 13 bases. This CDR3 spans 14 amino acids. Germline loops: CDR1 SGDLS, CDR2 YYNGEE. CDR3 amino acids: CASSVGTPTYEQYF. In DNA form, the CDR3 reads TGTGCCAGCAGCGTCGGGACTCCAACTTACGAGCAGTACTTC.

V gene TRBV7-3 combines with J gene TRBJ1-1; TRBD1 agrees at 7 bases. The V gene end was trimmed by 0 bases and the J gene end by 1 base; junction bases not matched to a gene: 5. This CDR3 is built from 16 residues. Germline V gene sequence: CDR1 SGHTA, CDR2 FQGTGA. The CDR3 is CASSLTLAGGNTEAFF. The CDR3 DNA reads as TGTGCCAGCAGCTTAACGTTGGCAGGGGGGAACACTGAAGCTTTCTTT. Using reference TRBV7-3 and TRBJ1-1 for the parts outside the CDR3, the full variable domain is GAGVSQTPSNKVTEKGKYVELRCDPISGHTALYWYRQSLGQGPEFLIYFQGTGAADDSGLPNDRFFAVRPEGSVSTLKIQRTERGDSAVYLCASSLTLAGGNTEAFFGQGTRLTVV.

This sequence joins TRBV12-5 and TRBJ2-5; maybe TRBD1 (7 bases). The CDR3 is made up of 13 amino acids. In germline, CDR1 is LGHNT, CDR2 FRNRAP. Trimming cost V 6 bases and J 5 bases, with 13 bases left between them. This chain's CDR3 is CASGEGAGETQYF. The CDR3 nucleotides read TGTGCTAGTGGGGAGGGGGCTGGGGAGACCCAGTACTTC.

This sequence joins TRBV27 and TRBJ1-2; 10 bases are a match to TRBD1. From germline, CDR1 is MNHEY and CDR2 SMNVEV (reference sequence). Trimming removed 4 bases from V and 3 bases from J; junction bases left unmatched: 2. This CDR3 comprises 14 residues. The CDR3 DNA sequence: TGTGCCAGCAGTTCGACAGGGGGCGACTATGGCTACACCTTC. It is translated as CASSSTGGDYGYTF.

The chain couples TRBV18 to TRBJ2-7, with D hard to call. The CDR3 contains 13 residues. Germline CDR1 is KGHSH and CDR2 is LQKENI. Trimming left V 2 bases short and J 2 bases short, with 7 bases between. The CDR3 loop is CASSPGQTYEQYF. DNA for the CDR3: TGTGCCAGCTCACCAGGCCAGACCTACGAGCAGTACTTC.

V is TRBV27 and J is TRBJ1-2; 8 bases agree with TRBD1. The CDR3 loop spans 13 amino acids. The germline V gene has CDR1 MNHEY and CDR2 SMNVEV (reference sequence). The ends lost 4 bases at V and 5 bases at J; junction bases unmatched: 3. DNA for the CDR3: TGTGCCAGCAGTTCGGACAGGGCGTATGGCTACACCTTC. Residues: CASSSDRAYGYTF.

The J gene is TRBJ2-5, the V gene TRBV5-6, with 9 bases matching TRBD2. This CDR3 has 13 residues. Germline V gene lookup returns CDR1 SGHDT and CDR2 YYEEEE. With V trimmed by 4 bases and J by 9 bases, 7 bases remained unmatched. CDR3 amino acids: CASSPASSGAQYF. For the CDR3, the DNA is TGTGCCAGCAGCCCGGCGTCTAGCGGGGCCCAGTACTTC.

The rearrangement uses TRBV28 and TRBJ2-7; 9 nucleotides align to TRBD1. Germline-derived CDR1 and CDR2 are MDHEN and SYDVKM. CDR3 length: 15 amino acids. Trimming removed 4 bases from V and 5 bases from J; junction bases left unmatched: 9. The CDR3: CASSSPGQGGDEQYF. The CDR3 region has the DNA TGTGCCAGCAGTTCTCCGGGACAGGGTGGCGACGAGCAGTACTTC.

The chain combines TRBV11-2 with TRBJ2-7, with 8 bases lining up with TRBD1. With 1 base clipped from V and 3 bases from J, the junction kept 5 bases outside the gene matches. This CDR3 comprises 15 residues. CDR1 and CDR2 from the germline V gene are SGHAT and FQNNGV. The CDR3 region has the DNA TGTGCCAGCAGCTTAGGGGACAGGCTACTCTACGAGCAGTACTTC. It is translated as CASSLGDRLLYEQYF.

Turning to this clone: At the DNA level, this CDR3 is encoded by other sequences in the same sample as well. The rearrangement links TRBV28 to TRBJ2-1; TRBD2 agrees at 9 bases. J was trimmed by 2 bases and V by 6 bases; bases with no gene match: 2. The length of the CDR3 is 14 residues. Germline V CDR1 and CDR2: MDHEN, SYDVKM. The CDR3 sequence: CASSPSGTYNEQFF. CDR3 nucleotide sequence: TGTGCCAGCAGCCCTAGCGGGACCTACAATGAGCAGTTCTTC. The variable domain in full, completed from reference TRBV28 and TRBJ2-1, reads DVKVTQSSRYLVKRTGEKVFLECVQDMDHENMFWYRQDPGLGLRLIYFSYDVKMKEKGDIPEGYSVSREKKERFSLILESASTNQTSMYLCASSPSGTYNEQFFGPGTRLTVL.

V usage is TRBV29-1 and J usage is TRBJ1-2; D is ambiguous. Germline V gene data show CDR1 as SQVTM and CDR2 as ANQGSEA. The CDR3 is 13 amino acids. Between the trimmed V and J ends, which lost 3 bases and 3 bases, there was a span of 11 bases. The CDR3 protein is CSVDGPFDYGYTF. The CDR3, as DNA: TGCAGCGTTGATGGGCCCTTTGACTATGGCTACACCTTC.

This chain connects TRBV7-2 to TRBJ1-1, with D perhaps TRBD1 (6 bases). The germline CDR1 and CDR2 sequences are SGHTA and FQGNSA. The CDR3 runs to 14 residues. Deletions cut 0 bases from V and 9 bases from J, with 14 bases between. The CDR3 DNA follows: TGTGCCAGCAGCTTAGCCTACACAGGGATGAAAGCTTTCTTT. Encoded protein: CASSLAYTGMKAFF.

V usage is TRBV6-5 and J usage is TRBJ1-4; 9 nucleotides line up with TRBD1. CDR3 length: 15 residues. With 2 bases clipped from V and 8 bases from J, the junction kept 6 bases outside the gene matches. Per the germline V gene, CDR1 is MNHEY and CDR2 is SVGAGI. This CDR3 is CASSYTGTGSEKLFF. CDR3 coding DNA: TGTGCCAGCAGTTACACCGGGACAGGGAGCGAAAAACTGTTTTTT.

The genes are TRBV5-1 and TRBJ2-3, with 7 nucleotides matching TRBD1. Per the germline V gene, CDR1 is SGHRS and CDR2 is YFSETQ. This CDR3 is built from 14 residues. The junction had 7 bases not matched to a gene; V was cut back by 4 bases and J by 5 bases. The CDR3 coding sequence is TGCGCCAGCAGCGTGGGACAGCTTCTAGATACGCAGTATTTT. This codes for CASSVGQLLDTQYF.

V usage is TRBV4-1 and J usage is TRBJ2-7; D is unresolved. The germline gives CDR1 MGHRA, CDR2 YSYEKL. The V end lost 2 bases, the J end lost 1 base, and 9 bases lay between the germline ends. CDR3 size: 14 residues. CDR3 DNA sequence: TGCGCCAGCAGCCAACTTGACAAATCCTACGAGCAGTACTTC. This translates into CASSQLDKSYEQYF.

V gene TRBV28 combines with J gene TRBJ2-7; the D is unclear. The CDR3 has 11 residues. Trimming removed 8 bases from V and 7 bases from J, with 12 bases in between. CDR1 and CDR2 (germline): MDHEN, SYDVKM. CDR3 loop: CASGGPVEQYF. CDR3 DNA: TGTGCCAGCGGCGGCCCCGTGGAGCAGTACTTC. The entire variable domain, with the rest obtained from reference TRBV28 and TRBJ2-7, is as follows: DVKVTQSSRYLVKRTGEKVFLECVQDMDHENMFWYRQDPGLGLRLIYFSYDVKMKEKGDIPEGYSVSREKKERFSLILESASTNQTSMYLCASGGPVEQYFGPGTRLTVT.

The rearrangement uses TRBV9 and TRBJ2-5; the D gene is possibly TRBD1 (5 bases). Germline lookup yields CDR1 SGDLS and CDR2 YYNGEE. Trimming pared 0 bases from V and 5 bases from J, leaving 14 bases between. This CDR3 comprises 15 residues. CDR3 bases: TGTGCCAGCAGCGTAGGGCGCAGGGTCGACGAGACCCAGTACTTC. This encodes CASSVGRRVDETQYF.

The chain's CDR3 is CASGENGGYEQYF. DNA of the CDR3: TGTGCCAGCGGAGAAAACGGGGGTTACGAGCAGTACTTC. The chain links TRBV6-5 to TRBJ2-7, with D perhaps matching TRBD2 (6 bases). The V and J ends lost 8 bases and 4 bases respectively, with 15 bases between them. CDR3 size: 13 residues. Germline loops: CDR1 MNHEY, CDR2 SVGAGI.

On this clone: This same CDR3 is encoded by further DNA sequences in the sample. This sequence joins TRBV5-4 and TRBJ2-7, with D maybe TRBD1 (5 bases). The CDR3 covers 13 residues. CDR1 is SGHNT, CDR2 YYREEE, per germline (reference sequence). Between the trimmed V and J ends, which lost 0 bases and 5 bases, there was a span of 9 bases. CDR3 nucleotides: TGTGCCAGCAGCTTGGCCTCAGGGAACGAGCAGTACTTC. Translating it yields CASSLASGNEQYF.

The CDR3 spells CASSVGTASYEQYF. CDR3 nucleotide sequence: TGTGCCAGCAGCGTGGGGACTGCCTCCTACGAGCAGTACTTC. The chain links TRBV9 to TRBJ2-7; D may be TRBD2 (6 bases). Germline assignment: CDR1 SGDLS and CDR2 YYNGEE. The CDR3 totals 14 residues. With 2 bases removed from V and 0 bases from J, the gap between germline ends came to 9 bases.

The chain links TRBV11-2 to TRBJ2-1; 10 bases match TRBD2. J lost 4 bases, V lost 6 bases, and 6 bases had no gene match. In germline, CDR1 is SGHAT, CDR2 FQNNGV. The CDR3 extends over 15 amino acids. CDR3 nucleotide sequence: TGTGCCAGCAGTCCCCGGACTAGCGGTTACAATGAGCAGTTCTTC. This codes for CASSPRTSGYNEQFF.

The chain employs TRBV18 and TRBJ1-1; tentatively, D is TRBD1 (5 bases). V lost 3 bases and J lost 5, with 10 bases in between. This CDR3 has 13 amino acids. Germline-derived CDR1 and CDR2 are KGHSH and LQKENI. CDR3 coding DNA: TGTGCCAGCTCACCGGGGGGGAGGACTGAAGCTTTCTTT. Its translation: CASSPGGRTEAFF.

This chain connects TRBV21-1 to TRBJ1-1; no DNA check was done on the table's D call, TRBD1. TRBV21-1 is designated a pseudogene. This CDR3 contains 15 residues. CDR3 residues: CASSFDRGRWTEAFF. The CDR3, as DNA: TGTGCCAGCAGTTTTGACAGGGGGCGCTGGACTGAAGCTTTCTTT.

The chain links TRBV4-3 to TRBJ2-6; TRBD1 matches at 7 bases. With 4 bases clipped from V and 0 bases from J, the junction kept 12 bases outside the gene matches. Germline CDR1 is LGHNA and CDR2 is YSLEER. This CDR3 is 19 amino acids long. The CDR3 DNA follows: TGCGCCAGCAGCCCCAAACAGGGGATTTTTTACTCTGGGGCCAACGTCCTGACTTTC. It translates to CASSPKQGIFYSGANVLTF.

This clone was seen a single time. The CDR3 DNA reads as TGCGCCAGCAGCTTGGTCGTGGGAGGGCGTGACGAGCAGTACTTC. Protein: CASSLVVGGRDEQYF. The chain links TRBV5-1 to TRBJ2-7; the match to TRBD2 covers 7 bases. CDR1 and CDR2 (germline): SGHRS, YFSETQ. CDR3 length: 15 amino acids. V lost 0 bases to trimming and J lost 5 bases; unmatched junction nucleotides: 8. Supplemented by reference TRBV5-1 and TRBJ2-7, the full variable domain reads KAGVTQTPRYLIKTRGQQVTLSCSPISGHRSVSWYQQTPGQGLQFLFEYFSETQRNKGNFPGRFSGRQFSNSRSEMNVSTLELGDSALYLCASSLVVGGRDEQYFGPGTRLTVT.